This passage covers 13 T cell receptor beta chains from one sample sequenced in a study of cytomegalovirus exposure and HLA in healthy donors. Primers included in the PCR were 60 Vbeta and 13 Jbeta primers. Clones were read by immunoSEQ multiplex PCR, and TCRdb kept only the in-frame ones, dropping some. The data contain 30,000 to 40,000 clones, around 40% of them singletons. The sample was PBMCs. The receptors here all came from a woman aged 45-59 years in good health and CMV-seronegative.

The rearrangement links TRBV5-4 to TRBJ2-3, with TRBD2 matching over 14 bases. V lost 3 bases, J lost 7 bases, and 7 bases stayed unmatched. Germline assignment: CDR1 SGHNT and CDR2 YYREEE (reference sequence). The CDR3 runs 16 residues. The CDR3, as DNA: TGTGCCAGCAGCTCCAAGACTAGCGGGGGGGGGTATACGCAGTATTTT. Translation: CASSSKTSGGGYTQYF.

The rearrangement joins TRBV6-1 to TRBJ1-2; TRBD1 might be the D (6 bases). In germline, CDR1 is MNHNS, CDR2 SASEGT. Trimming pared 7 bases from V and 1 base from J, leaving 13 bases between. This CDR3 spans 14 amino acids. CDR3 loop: CASIGRGFNYGYTF. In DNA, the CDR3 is TGTGCCAGCATAGGGAGGGGGTTTAACTATGGCTACACCTTC.

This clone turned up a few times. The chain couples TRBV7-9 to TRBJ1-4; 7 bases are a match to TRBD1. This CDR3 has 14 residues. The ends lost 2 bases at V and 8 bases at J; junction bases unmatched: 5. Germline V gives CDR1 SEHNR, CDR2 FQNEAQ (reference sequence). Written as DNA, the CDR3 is TGTGCCAGCAGCTTATCAGGGGGACGAGAAAAACTGTTTTTT. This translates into CASSLSGGREKLFF.

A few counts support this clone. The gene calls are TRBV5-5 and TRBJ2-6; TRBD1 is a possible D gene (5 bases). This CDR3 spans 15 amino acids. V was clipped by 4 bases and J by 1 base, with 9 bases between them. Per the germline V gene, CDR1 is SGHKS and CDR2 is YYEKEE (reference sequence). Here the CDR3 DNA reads TGTGCCAGCAGCCCTCAGGGTTCTGGGGCCAACGTCCTGACTTTC. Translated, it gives CASSPQGSGANVLTF.

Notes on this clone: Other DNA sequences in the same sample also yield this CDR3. The CDR3 loop is CASSLMGGGTDTQYF. Written as DNA, the CDR3 is TGTGCCAGCAGCTTAATGGGCGGGGGCACAGATACGCAGTATTTT. V usage is TRBV11-2 and J usage is TRBJ2-3; TRBD2 might be the D (6 bases). CDR1 is SGHAT and CDR2 is FQNNGV in the germline V gene. CDR3 size: 15 residues. V was trimmed by 2 bases and J by 1 base, leaving 10 bases between them.

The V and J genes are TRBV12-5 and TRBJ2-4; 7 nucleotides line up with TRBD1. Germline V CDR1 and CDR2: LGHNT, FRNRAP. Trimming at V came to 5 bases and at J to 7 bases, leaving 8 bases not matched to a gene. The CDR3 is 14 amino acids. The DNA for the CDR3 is TGTGCTAGTGGTCCCTCGGGACAGTCCAACATTCAGTACTTC. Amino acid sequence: CASGPSGQSNIQYF.

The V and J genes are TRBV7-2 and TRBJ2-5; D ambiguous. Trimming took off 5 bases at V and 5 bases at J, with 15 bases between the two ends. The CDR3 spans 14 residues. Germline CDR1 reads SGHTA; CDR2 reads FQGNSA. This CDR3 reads CASSRPQSPETQYF. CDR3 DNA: TGTGCCAGCAGCCGGCCACAGAGCCCGGAGACCCAGTACTTC.

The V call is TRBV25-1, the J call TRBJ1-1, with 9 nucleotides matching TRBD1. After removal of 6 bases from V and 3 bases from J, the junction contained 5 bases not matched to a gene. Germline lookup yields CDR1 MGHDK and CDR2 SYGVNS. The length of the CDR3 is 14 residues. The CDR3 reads CASSGTGWDTEAFF. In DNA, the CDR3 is TGTGCCAGCAGCGGGACAGGGTGGGACACTGAAGCTTTCTTT.

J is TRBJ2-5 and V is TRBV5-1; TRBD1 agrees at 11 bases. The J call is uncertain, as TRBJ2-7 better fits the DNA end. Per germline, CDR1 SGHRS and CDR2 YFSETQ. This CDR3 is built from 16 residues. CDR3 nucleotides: TGCGCCAGCAGCTTGGTTGGCGGACAGGGGGCAGGCGAGCAGTACTTC. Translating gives CASSLVGGQGAGEQYF.

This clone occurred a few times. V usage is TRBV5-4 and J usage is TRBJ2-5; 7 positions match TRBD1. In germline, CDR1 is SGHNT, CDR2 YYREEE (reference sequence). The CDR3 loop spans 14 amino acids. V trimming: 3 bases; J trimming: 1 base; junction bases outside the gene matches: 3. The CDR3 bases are TGTGCCAGCAGCTCTGACAGGGTCCAAGAGACCCAGTACTTC. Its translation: CASSSDRVQETQYF.

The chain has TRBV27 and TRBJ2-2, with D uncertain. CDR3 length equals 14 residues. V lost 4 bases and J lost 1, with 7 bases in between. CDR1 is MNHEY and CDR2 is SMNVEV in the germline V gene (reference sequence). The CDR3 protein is CASSSGQNTGELFF. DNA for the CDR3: TGTGCCAGCAGTTCAGGCCAGAACACCGGGGAGCTGTTTTTT.

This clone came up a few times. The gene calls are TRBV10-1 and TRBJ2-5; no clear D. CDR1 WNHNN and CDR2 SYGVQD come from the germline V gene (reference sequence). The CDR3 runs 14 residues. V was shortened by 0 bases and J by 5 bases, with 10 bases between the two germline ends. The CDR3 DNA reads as TGCGCCAGCAGTGAGTCCGGCAGGCAGGAGACCCAGTACTTC. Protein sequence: CASSESGRQETQYF.

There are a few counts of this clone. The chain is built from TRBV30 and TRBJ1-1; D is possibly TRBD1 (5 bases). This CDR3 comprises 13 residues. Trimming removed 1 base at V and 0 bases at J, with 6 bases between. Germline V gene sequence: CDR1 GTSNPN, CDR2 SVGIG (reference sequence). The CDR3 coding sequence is TGTGCCTGGAGTGAGGGGATGAACACTGAAGCTTTCTTT. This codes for CAWSEGMNTEAFF.